Listed below are T cell receptor beta chains from one sample, sequenced in a study of blood T cells in healthy people across ages. TCRdb re-analysed the 5' RACE reads in MiXCR, keeping a single row per CDR3 protein. Altogether approximately 1.5 million distinct CDR3 sequences are present, roughly two fifths being singletons, with the ten largest covering approximately 4.1%. Sequenced input: blood. These receptors were taken from a young woman in good health. Each CDR3 is given with its conserved first and last residue. D genes are given only for firm matches. Size values are once, few and many counts, or a class for expanded clones, and some rows have none.

TRBJ1-6,TRBD1,few,15,TRBV4-2,CASSLRDRENSPLHF,TGTGCCAGCAGCCTCCGGGACAGGGAAAATTCACCCCTCCACTTT
TRBJ1-4,-,few,15,TRBV12-3/TRBV12-4,CASSYGRSLGEKLFF,TGTGCCAGCAGCTACGGACGGAGCCTAGGTGAAAAACTGTTTTTT
TRBJ2-5,TRBD2,once,15,TRBV5-1,CAGSSVLAVAKTQYF,TGCGCCGGCAGCTCAGTTCTAGCGGTGGCAAAGACCCAGTACTTC
TRBJ2-7,TRBD1,-,16,TRBV7-6,CASSSGEGAEYNEQYF,TGTGCCAGCAGCTCCGGAGAGGGGGCAGAGTACAATGAGCAGTACTTC
TRBJ2-7,TRBD1,-,16,TRBV7-9,CASSSPATGGKYEQYF,TGTGCCAGCAGCTCCCCCGCGACAGGGGGTAAGTATGAGCAGTACTTC
TRBJ2-3,TRBD2,-,16,TRBV4-1,CASRRRGGTRTDTQYF,TGCGCCAGCAGACGACGGGGGGGAACTAGGACAGATACGCAGTATTTT
TRBJ2-1,TRBD2,-,15,TRBV7-3,CASSTTGGPNNEQFF,TGTGCCAGCAGCACTACGGGAGGGCCAAACAATGAGCAGTTCTTC
TRBJ2-1,-,many,12,TRBV10-3,CAISGVDNEQFF,TGTGCCATCAGTGGGGTGGACAATGAGCAGTTCTTC
TRBJ1-4,-,few,14,TRBV20-1,CSASLPGGFEKLFF,TGCAGTGCTAGCCTCCCGGGAGGGTTTGAAAAACTGTTTTTT
TRBJ2-3,-,-,16,TRBV12-3/TRBV12-4,CATSWASGSGIDMEYF,-
TRBJ1-1,-,few,14,TRBV14,CASSHPGMNTEAFF,TGTGCCAGCAGCCATCCGGGCATGAACACTGAAGCTTTCTTT
TRBJ2-3,-,-,15,TRBV20-1,CSARSLGGNTDTQYF,TGCAGTGCGCGTTCCCTGGGAGGAAACACAGATACGCAGTATTTT
TRBJ1-6,-,few,14,TRBV7-2,CASSLYREDSPLHF,TGTGCCAGCAGCCTTTACAGGGAGGATTCACCCCTCCACTTT
TRBJ2-7,TRBD2,few,16,TRBV7-2,CASSLGVAGDAYEQYF,TGTGCCAGCAGCTTGGGGGTAGCGGGGGACGCCTACGAGCAGTACTTC
TRBJ1-1,TRBD1,-,13,TRBV6-2/TRBV6-3,CARTDRRNTEAFF,TGTGCCAGGACGGACAGGCGGAACACTGAAGCTTTCTTT
TRBJ2-7,-,-,15,TRBV28,CASSSPPGYSYEQYF,TGTGCCAGCAGTTCCCCCCCTGGGTACTCCTACGAGCAGTACTTC
TRBJ2-7,-,-,14,TRBV7-9,CASSLAPSSYEQYF,TGTGCCAGCAGCTTAGCGCCGAGCTCCTACGAGCAGTACTTC
TRBJ1-2,-,-,14,TRBV7-2,CASSLPRAVYGYTF,TGTGCCAGCAGCCTTCCAAGGGCGGTCTATGGCTACACCTTC
TRBJ1-1,TRBD1,few,13,TRBV12-3/TRBV12-4,CASTLQGGTEAFF,TGTGCCAGCACCCTCCAGGGGGGTACTGAAGCTTTCTTT
TRBJ1-1,-,-,13,TRBV20-1,CSARRRGYTEAFF,TGCAGTGCTAGGCGTAGGGGGTATACTGAAGCTTTCTTT
TRBJ2-3,-,-,14,TRBV6-5,CASSYPSKRDTQYF,TGTGCCAGCAGTTACCCCTCGAAGAGGGATACGCAGTATTTT
TRBJ2-3,TRBD2,-,16,TRBV7-2,CASVFHSGGGTDTQYF,TGTGCCAGCGTCTTCCATAGCGGGGGTGGAACAGATACACAGTATTTT
TRBJ2-7,TRBD1,-,15,TRBV6-6,CASSRGQGFWNEQYF,TGTGCCAGCAGTAGAGGACAGGGTTTTTGGAATGAGCAGTACTTC
TRBJ2-3,-,few,14,TRBV7-2,CASRDGRGTDTQYF,TGTGCCAGCAGAGACGGCCGGGGTACAGATACGCAGTATTTT
TRBJ1-5,-,-,13,TRBV6-4,CASSTEVHQPQHF,TGTGCCAGCAGTACCGAGGTCCATCAGCCCCAGCATTTT
TRBJ2-1,TRBD2,few,16,TRBV24-1,CATSDPLAGGSNEQFF,TGTGCCACCAGTGACCCGCTAGCGGGGGGTAGTAATGAGCAGTTCTTC
TRBJ2-1,TRBD2,few,19,TRBV2,CASRGGGLAGVPSYNEQFF,TGTGCCAGCAGGGGGGGGGGACTAGCGGGAGTGCCCTCCTACAATGAGCAGTTCTTC
TRBJ2-5,TRBD2,-,13,TRBV12-3/TRBV12-4,CASIAGGSETQYF,TGTGCCAGCATAGCGGGAGGGTCAGAGACCCAGTACTTC
TRBJ2-1,-,few,15,TRBV28,CASSLGRHSYNEQFF,TGTGCCAGCAGTTTAGGGAGGCACTCCTACAATGAGCAGTTCTTC
TRBJ2-5,-,-,14,TRBV13,CASSLKGDGETQYF,TGTGCCAGCAGCTTAAAGGGGGACGGCGAGACCCAGTACTTC
TRBJ1-1,-,-,16,TRBV4-1,CASSQDPLTVNTEAFF,TGCGCCAGCAGCCAAGATCCCCTGACAGTAAACACTGAAGCTTTCTTT
TRBJ2-3,-,-,13,TRBV6-5,CASSYTLSDTQYF,TGTGCCAGCAGTTACACATTATCAGATACGCAGTATTTT
TRBJ1-3,-,few,13,TRBV6-5,CAALSESGNTIYF,TGTGCGGCCCTCTCGGAGTCGGGAAACACCATATATTTT